The T cell receptor (beta chain) described here comes from a study of OX40 agonist ivuxolimab in advanced cancers. Study at large: Three patients, one with hepatocellular carcinoma and two with cutaneous melanoma, responded partially.

Germline CDR1 and CDR2: SGHDT and YYEEEE. The CDR3 extends over 13 amino acids. Trimming took off 5 bases at V and 2 bases at J, with 8 bases between the two ends. Clones were read by immunoSEQ multiplex PCR, and TCRdb kept only the in-frame ones, dropping some. The sample yields about 77,000 clones, 87% seen once. The origin of this receptor is an adult with an advanced solid tumor such as melanoma, head and neck, liver or kidney cancer. The chain couples TRBV5-6 to TRBJ1-5; no firm D call. The sequencing used CD4+ or CD8+ T cells sorted from blood, collected in a trial of the OX40 agonist ivuxolimab. In nucleotides, the CDR3 is TGTGCCAGCAGTCGGCGGGGCAATCAGCCCCAGCATTTT. As protein: CASSRRGNQPQHF.